The 32 T cell receptor beta chains below come from one sample, sequenced in a study of early T cells in non-severe SARS-CoV-2 infection. TCRdb re-called the 5' RACE reads with MiXCR, one entry per CDR3 protein. The profile shows tens of thousands of distinct CDR3 sequences, over 7% of them singletons. The sample consisted of whole blood. These TCRs come from an adult who was a healthcare worker with PCR-confirmed SARS-CoV-2 infection or an uninfected control (not recorded which).

This clonotype was picked up a small number of times. CDR3 bases: TGTGCCAGTAGGTCCTCACACCTGACTAGCACAGATACGCAGTATTTT. This sequence encodes CASRSSHLTSTDTQYF. The V and J genes are TRBV19 and TRBJ2-3; no clear D. The CDR3 totals 16 residues. Between the trimmed V and J ends, which lost 6 bases and 0 bases, there was a span of 16 bases. Per germline, CDR1 LNHDA and CDR2 SQIVND (reference sequence).

The CDR3 DNA follows: TGTGCCAGCAGCGTTGACGGGACTAGCGGGGGGAATGAGCAGTTCTTC. This sequence encodes CASSVDGTSGGNEQFF. This chain joins TRBV3-1 and TRBJ2-1; 15 bases map to TRBD2. The CDR3 loop spans 16 amino acids. Germline trimming cut 5 bases from V and 7 bases from J; bases unmatched to any gene: 6. The germline CDR1 and CDR2 sequences are LGHDT and YNNKEL (reference sequence).

A few counts support this clonotype. The chain has TRBV12-3 or TRBV12-4 and TRBJ2-7, with D possibly being TRBD2 (6 bases). The CDR3 is made up of 12 amino acids. Trimming cost V 6 bases and J 3 bases, with 9 bases left between them. The DNA for the CDR3 is TGTGCCAGCAGAGGAGGGGACTACGAGCAGTACTTC. This gives the protein CASRGGDYEQYF.

This clonotype was detected many times. This chain links TRBV12-3 or TRBV12-4 with TRBJ2-1; 10 nucleotides line up with TRBD1. The CDR3 loop spans 15 amino acids. Trimming took 2 bases from V and 6 from J; bases not matched to a gene: 4. CDR3 sequence (DNA): TGTGCCAGCAGTTTAATGGGACAGGGGTTCAATGAGCAGTTCTTC. Encoded protein: CASSLMGQGFNEQFF.

This clonotype appeared many times. The rearrangement joins TRBV15 to TRBJ1-1; TRBD1 matches 7 bases. Germline CDR1 and CDR2: LNHNV and YYDKDF (reference sequence). CDR3 length: 18 residues. V gave up 3 bases and J gave up 0 bases; unmatched junction bases: 13. The CDR3 DNA is TGTGCCACCAGCAGGGAAAGACAGGGTGGAAACGTGAACACTGAAGCTTTCTTT. It yields the protein CATSRERQGGNVNTEAFF.

This clonotype has just a few counts. V and J are TRBV20-1 and TRBJ2-7; 7 nucleotides align to TRBD1. The CDR3 runs to 14 residues. Losses at the gene ends were 5 bases for V and 3 bases for J; bases not matched to a gene: 10. Germline lookup yields CDR1 DFQATT and CDR2 SNEGSKA (reference sequence). This CDR3 is CSALPGQQLYEQYF. The CDR3 nucleotides are TGCAGTGCTTTACCGGGACAGCAACTCTACGAGCAGTACTTC.

V gene TRBV20-1 combines with J gene TRBJ2-1, with 9 positions matching TRBD1. The CDR3 runs 14 residues. V lost 5 bases and J lost 6; bases outside the gene matches: 8. CDR1 and CDR2 (germline): DFQATT, SNEGSKA (reference sequence). The CDR3 region is CSASHGTGSNEQFF. In nucleotides, the CDR3 is TGCAGTGCTTCTCACGGGACAGGGTCCAATGAGCAGTTCTTC.

The chain employs TRBV10-1 and TRBJ2-7; the D is unclear. The V end lost 3 bases, the J end lost 6 bases, and 12 bases lay between the germline ends. CDR3 size: 13 residues. CDR1 WNHNN and CDR2 SYGVQD come from the germline V gene (reference sequence). The CDR3 sequence is CASSDQPRSEQYF. The CDR3 DNA is TGCGCCAGCAGTGACCAGCCTCGTAGCGAGCAGTACTTC.

As concerns this clonotype: A much more abundant neighbour one base away suggests this may be a read error. The chain recombines TRBV6-2 or TRBV6-3 with TRBJ2-7, with 10 bases identical to TRBD1. CDR3 length: 14 residues. CDR1 MNHEY and CDR2 SVGEGT come from the germline V gene. This CDR3 reads CAGSPGQGPYEQYF. CDR3 coding DNA: TGTGCCGGCAGCCCGGGACAGGGGCCCTACGAGCAGTACTTC.

This clonotype was seen ten or more times. V usage is TRBV7-2 and J usage is TRBJ2-3; 9 nucleotides line up with TRBD2. CDR1 is SGHTA, CDR2 FQGNSA, per germline. The CDR3 contains 16 residues. V was pared by 4 bases and J by 1 base, with 6 bases of the junction left unmatched. Here the CDR3 reads CASSWIAGVGTDTQYF. The CDR3 DNA follows: TGTGCCAGCAGCTGGATAGCGGGGGTTGGCACAGATACGCAGTATTTT.

This clonotype came up many times. The chain employs TRBV10-3 and TRBJ2-3; unclear D gene. This CDR3 is 12 amino acids long. Germline CDR1 is ENHRY and CDR2 is SYGVKD. The germline V and J ends were trimmed by 5 bases and 2 bases, with 5 bases remaining between them. The CDR3 DNA reads TGTGCCATCAGTCTTGACACAGATACGCAGTATTTT. It yields the protein CAISLDTDTQYF.

This clonotype was counted at least ten times. This chain links TRBV7-9 with TRBJ1-4; 7 nucleotides match TRBD1. V was clipped by 0 bases and J by 7 bases; unmatched bases: 8. Germline loops: CDR1 SEHNR, CDR2 FQNEAQ (reference sequence). The CDR3 consists of 16 residues. The DNA for the CDR3 is TGTGCCAGCAGCTTAGCGCTCGGGACAGATTCTGAAAAACTGTTTTTT. Translation: CASSLALGTDSEKLFF.

This clonotype was seen a handful of times. This sequence joins TRBV20-1 and TRBJ2-3; TRBD2 matches at 7 bases. CDR3 length equals 18 residues. With 3 bases clipped from V and 1 base from J, the junction kept 16 bases outside the gene matches. In germline, CDR1 is DFQATT, CDR2 SNEGSKA (reference sequence). The CDR3 region has the DNA TGCAGTGCTAGGCCCCGAGTTTTTCGGGGGGAGGGCACAGATACGCAGTATTTT. Translating it yields CSARPRVFRGEGTDTQYF.

In this sample, this clonotype turned up a few times. CDR3 coding DNA: TGTGCCAGCAGCTTATTCGGGGGGCGCAGCACTGAAGCTTTCTTT. The encoded protein is CASSLFGGRSTEAFF. The chain recombines TRBV7-8 with TRBJ1-1; D may be TRBD1 (6 bases). Trimming stripped 2 bases from V and 4 bases from J, with 14 bases between. The CDR3 runs 15 residues. CDR1 and CDR2 (germline): SGHVS, FQNEAQ.

CDR3 sequence: CASSLEGAYEQYF. The CDR3 DNA follows: TGCGCCAGCAGCTTGGAAGGGGCCTACGAGCAGTACTTC. The gene calls are TRBV5-1 and TRBJ2-7; weak D call: TRBD1 (5 bases). V was trimmed by 0 bases and J by 2 bases, leaving 6 bases between them. CDR1 is SGHRS and CDR2 is YFSETQ in the germline V gene. The CDR3 sequence is 13 residues long.

This sequence joins TRBV5-1 and TRBJ1-5; no firm D call. V lost 0 bases, J lost 5 bases, and 6 bases lay in between. The germline V gene encodes CDR1 SGHRS and CDR2 YFSETQ. The CDR3 spans 13 residues. CDR3 DNA sequence: TGCGCCAGCAGCTTGGGGCAGGATCAGCCCCAGCATTTT. This sequence encodes CASSLGQDQPQHF.

Only a few counts were recorded for this clonotype. The rearrangement uses TRBV7-8 and TRBJ2-1, with 15 bases fitting TRBD2. The V and J ends lost 5 bases and 0 bases, in that order; junction bases with no gene match: 17. This CDR3 is 22 amino acids long. Germline V gene lookup returns CDR1 SGHVS and CDR2 FQNEAQ. CDR3 DNA: TGTGCCAGCAGCCGGGACCGCTTGCCGGGACTAGCGGGGGGAAGCTCCTACAATGAGCAGTTCTTC. Amino acids: CASSRDRLPGLAGGSSYNEQFF.

This clonotype was seen more than once but under ten times. The chain recombines TRBV5-1 with TRBJ1-6; no definite D call. Germline V gene sequence: CDR1 SGHRS, CDR2 YFSETQ. This CDR3 is 16 amino acids long. The V end lost 4 bases, the J end lost 0 bases, and 11 bases lay between the germline ends. CDR3 nucleotides: TGCGCCAGCAGCCCAAACCGGGCCTCCTATAATTCACCCCTCCACTTT. Its translation: CASSPNRASYNSPLHF.

The chain uses TRBV20-1 and TRBJ1-1; tentative D call: TRBD1 (5 bases). Looked up from germline, CDR1 is DFQATT and CDR2 is SNEGSKA (reference sequence). Trimming took 0 bases from V and 4 from J, leaving 18 bases between them. The CDR3 is 16 residues long. DNA for the CDR3: TGCAGTGCTAGAGATCGAGTCGGAGGGGCAGGCACTGAAGCTTTCTTT. Translation gives CSARDRVGGAGTEAFF.

This clonotype was counted at least ten times. The J gene is TRBJ1-1, the V gene TRBV6-5, with D perhaps matching TRBD1 (6 bases). Trimming removed 5 bases from V and 5 bases from J, with 18 bases in between. Germline assignment: CDR1 MNHEY and CDR2 SVGAGI. CDR3 size: 15 residues. The CDR3, as DNA: TGTGCCAGCAGTGGCCCCACGGGGGCGAGTACTGAAGCTTTCTTT. Amino acids: CASSGPTGASTEAFF.

The V call is TRBV3-1, the J call TRBJ2-7, with a possible D match to TRBD2 (6 bases). Trimming took off 0 bases at V and 7 bases at J, with 19 bases between the two ends. Germline loops: CDR1 LGHDT, CDR2 YNNKEL (reference sequence). CDR3 size: 16 residues. Written as DNA, the CDR3 is TGTGCCAGCAGCCAAGATCCTGCGGGGCGTCTCTGGGAGCAGTACTTC. Translated, it gives CASSQDPAGRLWEQYF.

In its sample, this clonotype was seen many times. The J gene is TRBJ1-6, the V gene TRBV2; a weak D match, TRBD1 (6 bases). The CDR3 has 17 residues. V was pared by 3 bases and J by 6 bases, with 18 bases between. The germline V gene encodes CDR1 SNHLY and CDR2 FYNNEI. CDR3 nucleotide sequence: TGTGCCAGCAGTGAGGGACCTACAGGGAGGTCTAATTCACCCCTCCACTTT. Residues: CASSEGPTGRSNSPLHF.

This clonotype was observed a few times. The rearrangement joins TRBV7-8 to TRBJ2-7; D gene uncertain. The CDR3 is made up of 13 amino acids. Germline V gives CDR1 SGHVS, CDR2 FQNEAQ. Deletions cut 5 bases from V and 9 bases from J, with 17 bases between. CDR3 in amino acids: CASSTPDHFGQYF. The CDR3 DNA reads TGTGCCAGCAGCACCCCAGACCACTTCGGGCAGTACTTC.

There are many counts of this clonotype. The gene calls are TRBV29-1 and TRBJ2-1; 9 nucleotides agree with TRBD1. The CDR3 is made up of 13 amino acids. Trimming cost V 7 bases and J 10 bases; bases outside gene matches: 11. Per germline, CDR1 SQVTM and CDR2 ANQGSEA. Written as DNA, the CDR3 is TGCAGCGGAAACGCCGTCACAGGGGGCGAGCAGTTCTTC. Protein product: CSGNAVTGGEQFF.

V is TRBV18 and J is TRBJ1-3; D is perhaps TRBD1 (6 bases). The germline gives CDR1 KGHSH, CDR2 LQKENI. The CDR3 is made up of 16 amino acids. V was pared by 3 bases and J by 6 bases, with 18 bases between. The CDR3, as DNA: TGTGCCAGCTCACCGTTAGACAGGAGGACTGAAAACACCATATATTTT. Its translation is CASSPLDRRTENTIYF.

This clonotype was counted a few times. V is TRBV3-1 and J is TRBJ1-1; D gene ambiguous. Germline-derived CDR1 and CDR2 are LGHDT and YNNKEL (reference sequence). Trimming cost V 6 bases and J 1 base, with 9 bases left between them. The CDR3 length is 13 residues. The CDR3 reads CASSKNWNTEAFF. The CDR3 DNA is TGTGCCAGCAGTAAGAATTGGAACACTGAAGCTTTCTTT.

This clonotype occurred a few times. The V gene is TRBV29-1, the J gene TRBJ1-2; a weak D match, TRBD1 (6 bases). Germline V lookup: CDR1 SQVTM, CDR2 ANQGSEA. This CDR3 is 14 amino acids long. V shed 5 bases and J shed 3 bases, with 16 bases lying between them. The CDR3 DNA follows: TGCAGCGTTCTACAGTGGGGGGCTGACTATGGCTACACCTTC. Protein sequence: CSVLQWGADYGYTF.

V is TRBV5-5 and J is TRBJ2-5; D gene unclear. The CDR3 length is 14 residues. V gave up 4 bases and J gave up 5 bases, with 15 bases separating them. Germline V gives CDR1 SGHKS, CDR2 YYEKEE (reference sequence). CDR3 in amino acids: CASSPGSSVETQYF. The CDR3 DNA sequence: TGTGCCAGCAGCCCCGGGTCTTCGGTGGAGACCCAGTACTTC.

J is TRBJ1-1 and V is TRBV6-1, with D uncertain. Germline V CDR1 and CDR2: MNHNS, SASEGT. The V end was cut by 8 bases, the J end by 6 bases, with 10 bases between. The CDR3 is 11 amino acids. CDR3 region: CASVWVSEAFF. CDR3 nucleotide sequence: TGTGCCAGCGTGTGGGTTTCTGAAGCTTTCTTT.

This sequence joins TRBV20-1 and TRBJ2-7, with D tentatively TRBD1 or TRBD2 (5 bases each). This CDR3 is built from 12 residues. Between the trimmed V and J ends, which lost 2 bases and 6 bases, there was a span of 11 bases. Germline CDR1 DFQATT, CDR2 SNEGSKA (reference sequence). CDR3: CSARQGPAEQYF. CDR3 DNA: TGCAGTGCTAGACAGGGACCGGCCGAGCAGTACTTC.

The chain uses TRBV7-9 and TRBJ1-1; tentative D call: TRBD1 (5 bases). Per the germline V gene, CDR1 is SEHNR and CDR2 is FQNEAQ (reference sequence). Trimming removed 7 bases at V and 1 base at J, with 13 bases between. CDR3 length: 14 residues. CDR3 in amino acids: CASKPGQSNTEAFF. In DNA, the CDR3 is TGTGCCAGCAAACCGGGGCAGTCGAACACTGAAGCTTTCTTT.

This chain connects TRBV6-7 to TRBJ1-5, with 7 nucleotides matching TRBD1. TRBV6-7 is given ORF status, its function remaining uncertain. The CDR3 is 18 amino acids. V gave up 2 bases and J gave up 3 bases; unmatched junction bases: 13. This CDR3 is CASSYRTSGTALNQPQHF. The CDR3 DNA follows: TGTGCCAGCAGTTACCGCACCTCCGGGACAGCCCTCAATCAGCCCCAGCATTTT.